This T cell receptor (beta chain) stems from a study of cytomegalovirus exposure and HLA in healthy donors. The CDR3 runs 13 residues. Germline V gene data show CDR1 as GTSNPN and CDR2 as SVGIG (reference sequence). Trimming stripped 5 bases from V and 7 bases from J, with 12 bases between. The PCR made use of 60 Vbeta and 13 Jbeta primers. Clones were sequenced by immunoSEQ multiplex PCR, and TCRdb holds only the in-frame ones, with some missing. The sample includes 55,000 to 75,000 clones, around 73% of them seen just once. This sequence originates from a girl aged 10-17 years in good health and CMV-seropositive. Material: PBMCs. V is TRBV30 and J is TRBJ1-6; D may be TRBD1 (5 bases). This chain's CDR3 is CAWDLGGNSPLHF. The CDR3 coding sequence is TGTGCCTGGGACCTCGGGGGGAATTCACCCCTCCACTTT.